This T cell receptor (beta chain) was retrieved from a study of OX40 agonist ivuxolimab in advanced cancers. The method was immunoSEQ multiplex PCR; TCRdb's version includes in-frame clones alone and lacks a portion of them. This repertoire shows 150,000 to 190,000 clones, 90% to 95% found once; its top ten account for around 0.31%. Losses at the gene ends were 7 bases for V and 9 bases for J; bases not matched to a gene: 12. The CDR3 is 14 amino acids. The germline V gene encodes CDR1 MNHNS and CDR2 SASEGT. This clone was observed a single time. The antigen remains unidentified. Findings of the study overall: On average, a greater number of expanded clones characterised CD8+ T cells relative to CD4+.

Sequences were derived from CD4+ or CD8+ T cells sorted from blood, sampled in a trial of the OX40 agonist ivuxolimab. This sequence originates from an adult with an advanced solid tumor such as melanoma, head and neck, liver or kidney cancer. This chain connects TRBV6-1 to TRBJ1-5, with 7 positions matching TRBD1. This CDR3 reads CASTPRQGLWPQHF. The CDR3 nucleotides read TGTGCCAGCACTCCAAGACAGGGCCTTTGGCCCCAGCATTTT.